Listed here are 5 T cell receptor beta chains from one sample, sequenced in a study of early T cells in non-severe SARS-CoV-2 infection. MiXCR, run by TCRdb on the 5' RACE reads, gives a single entry per CDR3 protein. The sample yields tens of thousands of distinct CDR3 sequences, about 5.9% seen once. The specimen was whole blood. The receptors stem from an adult who was a healthcare worker with PCR-confirmed SARS-CoV-2 infection or an uninfected control (not recorded which).

This clonotype appeared many times. The CDR3 spells CASSFGVREQFF. In DNA, the CDR3 is TGTGCCAGCAGTTTCGGGGTTAGGGAGCAGTTCTTC. V and J are TRBV28 and TRBJ2-1, with D tentatively TRBD2 (5 bases). CDR1 and CDR2 (germline): MDHEN, SYDVKM. Trimming removed 3 bases at V and 10 bases at J, with 10 bases between. The CDR3 has 12 residues. Complete variable domain (other parts from reference TRBV28 and TRBJ2-1): DVKVTQSSRYLVKRTGEKVFLECVQDMDHENMFWYRQDPGLGLRLIYFSYDVKMKEKGDIPEGYSVSREKKERFSLILESASTNQTSMYLCASSFGVREQFFGPGTRLTVL.

This chain links TRBV7-9 with TRBJ2-7; D is possibly TRBD2 (5 bases). The germline gives CDR1 SEHNR, CDR2 FQNEAQ (reference sequence). The CDR3 has 14 amino acids. V was trimmed by 5 bases and J by 6 bases, leaving 17 bases between them. As DNA, the CDR3 is TGTGCCAGCAGCCTCCCGGGAAAAGAATCCGAGCAGTACTTC. This sequence encodes CASSLPGKESEQYF.

In its sample, this clonotype was seen many times. The V and J genes are TRBV12-3 or TRBV12-4 and TRBJ2-3, with D possibly being TRBD1 (7 bases). This CDR3 spans 14 amino acids. V lost 2 bases and J 4 bases, leaving 10 bases between the germline ends. The DNA of the CDR3 is TGTGCCAGCAGTTTACAGGGGGGCTCAGATACGCAGTATTTT. The encoded protein is CASSLQGGSDTQYF.

The chain recombines TRBV6-2 or TRBV6-3 with TRBJ1-1; D possibly corresponds to TRBD1 (5 bases). V dropped 7 bases and J dropped 3 bases, with 9 bases sitting between them. CDR1 and CDR2 (germline): MNHEY, SVGEGT. This CDR3 has 12 amino acids. CDR3 DNA: TGTGCCAGCAACACAGGTCACACTGAAGCTTTCTTT. This translates into CASNTGHTEAFF.

In this sample, this clonotype turned up many times. This chain uses TRBV15 with TRBJ2-3; weak D call: TRBD2 (5 bases). Per the germline V gene, CDR1 is LNHNV and CDR2 is YYDKDF (reference sequence). The length of the CDR3 is 16 residues. Trimming took off 8 bases at V and 2 bases at J, with 20 bases between the two ends. CDR3 DNA sequence: TGTGCCACCTCTTCGGCTAGCATTCAATTCACAGATACGCAGTATTTT. Translating gives CATSSASIQFTDTQYF.